This TCR beta chain was recovered during a study of regulatory T cells in long-lasting Graves disease. The study, taken as a whole, reports: Having few samples may have compromised the accuracy.

The time point here: persistent/refractory GD, antithyroid drugs over 5 years with positive TRAb. After RNA was extracted from PBMCs, the TCR library was made from it. About this clonotype: Its matching antigen is unknown. A single base separates this from a much larger clone, so it may be a read error.

CDR3-region Arm-PCR and iRepertoire HTBI primers produced the TCR beta libraries. TCRdb re-called the multiplex PCR reads through MiXCR, storing one row per CDR3 protein. The top ten hold approximately 30% of the sample, which has approximately 400,000 distinct CDR3 sequences, 20% to 25% seen once. From germline, CDR1 is MDHEN and CDR2 SYDVKM. V was cut by 5 bases and J by 2 bases, with 16 bases left in between. There are 15 residues in the CDR3. V is TRBV28 and J is TRBJ2-7; D is possibly TRBD1 or TRBD2 (6 bases each). The starting material was peripheral blood mononuclear cells (PBMCs), obtained when the disease was refractory, from a patient treated with antithyroid drugs. The TCR originated in a woman aged 40 to 50 with Graves disease. The CDR3 protein is CASSGWVGGTYEQYF. CDR3 coding DNA: TGTGCCAGCAGTGGCTGGGTAGGGGGGACCTACGAGCAGTACTTC.